These 8 T cell receptor beta chains came from one sample sequenced in a study of shared clonotypes between healthy human individuals. Profiling relied on immunoSEQ multiplex PCR, and the TCRdb table lists in-frame clones only, not all of them. Of 400,000 to 600,000 clones listed, 79% are singletons. The sample taken for sequencing was PBMCs. The receptors were gathered from a woman aged 40 to 50 in good health. Some clones in this sample may be carry-over from other donors' samples.

This clone has at least ten counts. This chain connects TRBV5-1 to TRBJ2-1, with 12 nucleotides matching TRBD2. Per the germline V gene, CDR1 is SGHRS and CDR2 is YFSETQ. This CDR3 has 16 amino acids. With V trimmed by 0 bases and J by 6 bases, 4 bases remained unmatched. The CDR3, as DNA: TGCGCCAGCAGCTTGGCTCCTAGCGGGAGGGCCAATGAGCAGTTCTTC. This gives the protein CASSLAPSGRANEQFF.

A single count supports this clone. The CDR3 reads CASSIPGLAGPEQYF. The DNA of the CDR3 is TGTGCCAGTAGTATCCCGGGACTAGCGGGACCCGAGCAGTACTTC. The chain links TRBV19 to TRBJ2-7; the match to TRBD2 covers 13 bases. V lost 3 bases and J lost 6; bases outside the gene matches: 5. Germline-derived CDR1 and CDR2 are LNHDA and SQIVND (reference sequence). This CDR3 comprises 15 residues.

The rearrangement uses TRBV7-2 and TRBJ2-3; 7 bases fit TRBD2. Per germline, CDR1 SGHTA and CDR2 FQGNSA. This CDR3 contains 16 residues. V gave up 3 bases and J gave up 0 bases; unmatched junction bases: 6. CDR3 nucleotide sequence: TGTGCCAGCAGCTTGTGGCGGGGGTCAAGCACAGATACGCAGTATTTT. The encoded protein is CASSLWRGSSTDTQYF.

This chain joins TRBV5-1 and TRBJ2-2; 7 positions match TRBD1. Germline assignment: CDR1 SGHRS and CDR2 YFSETQ. V dropped 0 bases and J dropped 5; count of bases not matched to a gene: 4. The CDR3 has 15 amino acids. CDR3 in DNA: TGCGCCAGCAGCTTGGGGGACAGTGGAACCGGGGAGCTGTTTTTT. Translation: CASSLGDSGTGELFF.

This clone was found once. The rearrangement uses TRBV15 and TRBJ2-5, with unresolved D. Gene TRBJ2-7 matches the end of the DNA better, so the J call may be wrong. Germline V gene sequence: CDR1 LNHNV, CDR2 YYDKDF (reference sequence). CDR3 length: 12 residues. CDR3 protein: CATSTGSYEQYF. The CDR3 DNA follows: TGTGCCACCAGCACCGGGTCCTACGAGCAGTACTTC.

This chain uses TRBV7-2 with TRBJ2-7; 10 bases align to TRBD2. The V gene end was trimmed by 5 bases and the J gene end by 3 bases; junction bases not matched to a gene: 4. CDR1 and CDR2 (germline): SGHTA, FQGNSA. The CDR3 extends over 14 amino acids. The CDR3 loop reads CASSDGLADYEQYF. The CDR3 DNA sequence: TGTGCCAGCAGCGACGGACTAGCGGACTACGAGCAGTACTTC.

The V gene is TRBV7-9, the J gene TRBJ1-5; 10 bases fit TRBD1. This CDR3 region has 16 residues. Trimming at V came to 1 base and at J to 6 bases, leaving 6 bases not matched to a gene. Germline V lookup: CDR1 SEHNR, CDR2 FQNEAQ (reference sequence). The CDR3 is CASSLGAGQGGQPQHF. In nucleotides, the CDR3 is TGTGCCAGCAGCTTAGGTGCAGGACAGGGGGGTCAGCCCCAGCATTTT.

This clone came up a few times. CDR3 nucleotides: TGTGCCAGCAGCTTGGCCCACTCTGGGGCCAACGTCCTGACTTTC. Residues: CASSLAHSGANVLTF. V and J are TRBV5-5 and TRBJ2-6, with unresolved D. Trimming shortened V by 0 bases and J by 0 bases, and 4 bases separated the two germline ends. Looked up from germline, CDR1 is SGHKS and CDR2 is YYEKEE (reference sequence). The CDR3 loop spans 15 amino acids. The entire variable domain, with the rest obtained from reference TRBV5-5 and TRBJ2-6, is as follows: DAGVTQSPTHLIKTRGQQVTLRCSPISGHKSVSWYQQVLGQGPQFIFQYYEKEERGRGNFPDRFSARQFPNYSSELNVNALLLGDSALYLCASSLAHSGANVLTFGAGSRLTVL.